The 4 T cell receptor beta chains in this list originate from one sample, sequenced in a study of blood T cell repertoires in COVID-19. The table came from immunoSEQ multiplex PCR; TCRdb's copy has only in-frame clones and leaves some out. Among 90,000 to 110,000 clones listed, roughly 85% were seen once. Sequenced sample: peripheral blood. These receptor sequences come from a man between 50 and 59 years old with acute or convalescent COVID-19.

The V gene is TRBV25-1, the J gene TRBJ1-3, with D uncertain. Looked up from germline, CDR1 is MGHDK and CDR2 is SYGVNS. Trimming stripped 8 bases from V and 0 bases from J, with 8 bases between. This CDR3 is built from 13 residues. CDR3 nucleotide sequence: TGTGCCAGCCTAGACGGCTCTGGAAACACCATATATTTT. The encoded protein is CASLDGSGNTIYF.

V is TRBV4-1 and J is TRBJ2-2; 8 nucleotides line up with TRBD1. The CDR3 runs to 16 residues. V shed 3 bases, J shed 6 bases, and the junction held 9 bases outside the gene matches. CDR1 is MGHRA, CDR2 YSYEKL, per germline. DNA of the CDR3: TGCGCCAGCAGCCAGGATGCAGGGGGCATGGCCGGGGAGCTGTTTTTT. The encoded protein is CASSQDAGGMAGELFF.

CDR3 coding DNA: TGTGCCAGCAGTGCCCTCGCCGGGGGGGCAGGGCCGAACACCGGGGAGCTGTTTTTT. Translation: CASSALAGGAGPNTGELFF. The chain recombines TRBV6-1 with TRBJ2-2; 8 nucleotides match TRBD2. Germline-derived CDR1 and CDR2 are MNHNS and SASEGT. The CDR3 totals 19 residues. Unmatched junction bases numbered 13, after V lost 4 bases and J lost 0 bases.

The V gene is TRBV3-1 (or the pseudogene TRBV3-2), the J gene TRBJ2-2; D not certain. V lost 1 base to trimming and J lost 5 bases, with 2 bases between them. CDR3 length: 12 amino acids. In germline, CDR1 is LGHDT, CDR2 YNNKEL (reference sequence). This chain's CDR3 is CASSQATGELFF. CDR3 coding DNA: TGTGCCAGCAGCCAAGCGACCGGGGAGCTGTTTTTT.